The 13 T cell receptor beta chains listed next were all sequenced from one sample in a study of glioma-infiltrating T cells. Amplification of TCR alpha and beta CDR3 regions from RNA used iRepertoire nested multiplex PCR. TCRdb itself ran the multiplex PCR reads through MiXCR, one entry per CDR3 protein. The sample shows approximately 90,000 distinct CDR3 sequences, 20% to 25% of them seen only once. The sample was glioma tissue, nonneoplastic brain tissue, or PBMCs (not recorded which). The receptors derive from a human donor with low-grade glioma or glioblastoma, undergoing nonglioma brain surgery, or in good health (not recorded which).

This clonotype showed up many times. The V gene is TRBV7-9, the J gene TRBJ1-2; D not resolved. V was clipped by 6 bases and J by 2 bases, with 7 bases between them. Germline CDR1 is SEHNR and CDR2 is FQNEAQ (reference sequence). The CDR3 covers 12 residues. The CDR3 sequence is CASRQNNYGYTF. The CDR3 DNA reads TGTGCCAGCAGACAGAACAACTATGGCTACACCTTC.

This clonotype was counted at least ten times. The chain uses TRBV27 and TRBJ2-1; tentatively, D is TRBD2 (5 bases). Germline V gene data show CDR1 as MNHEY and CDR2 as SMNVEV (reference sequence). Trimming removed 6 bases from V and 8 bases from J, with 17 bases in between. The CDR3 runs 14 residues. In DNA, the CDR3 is TGTGCCAGCAGGGACCGCCCGGGGTCACATGAGCAGTTCTTC. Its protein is CASRDRPGSHEQFF.

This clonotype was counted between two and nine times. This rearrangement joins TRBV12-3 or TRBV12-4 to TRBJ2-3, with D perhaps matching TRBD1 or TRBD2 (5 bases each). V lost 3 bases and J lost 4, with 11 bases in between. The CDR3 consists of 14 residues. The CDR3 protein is CASSLGDFADTQYF. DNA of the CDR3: TGTGCCAGCAGTTTGGGGGATTTCGCAGATACGCAGTATTTT.

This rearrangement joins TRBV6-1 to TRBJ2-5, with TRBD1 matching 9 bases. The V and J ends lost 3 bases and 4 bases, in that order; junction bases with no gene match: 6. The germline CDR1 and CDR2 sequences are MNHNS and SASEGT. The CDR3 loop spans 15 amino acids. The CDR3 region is CASSDTGGMGETQYF. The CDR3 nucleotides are TGTGCCAGCAGTGATACAGGGGGCATGGGAGAGACCCAGTACTTC.

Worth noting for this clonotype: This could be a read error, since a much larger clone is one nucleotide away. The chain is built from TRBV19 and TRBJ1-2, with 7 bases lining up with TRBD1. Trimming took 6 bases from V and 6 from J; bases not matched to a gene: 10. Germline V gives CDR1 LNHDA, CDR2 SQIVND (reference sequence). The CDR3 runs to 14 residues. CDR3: CASREQGTRDGYTF. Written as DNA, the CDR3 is TGTGCCAGTAGGGAACAGGGGACGCGGGATGGCTACACCTTC.

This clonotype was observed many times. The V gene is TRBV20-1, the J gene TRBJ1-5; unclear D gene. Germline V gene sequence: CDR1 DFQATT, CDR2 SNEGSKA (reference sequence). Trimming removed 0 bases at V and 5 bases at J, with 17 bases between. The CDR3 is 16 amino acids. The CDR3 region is CSARDEGRGDHQPQHF. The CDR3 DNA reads TGCAGTGCTAGAGATGAAGGCCGAGGAGATCATCAGCCCCAGCATTTT.

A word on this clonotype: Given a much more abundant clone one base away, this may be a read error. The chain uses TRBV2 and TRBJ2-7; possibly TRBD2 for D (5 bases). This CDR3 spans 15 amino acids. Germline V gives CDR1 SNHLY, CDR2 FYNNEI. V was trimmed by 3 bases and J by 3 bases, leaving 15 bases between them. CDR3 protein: CASSERESLSYEQYF. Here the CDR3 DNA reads TGTGCCAGCAGTGAGAGGGAGAGTCTAAGCTACGAGCAGTACTTC.

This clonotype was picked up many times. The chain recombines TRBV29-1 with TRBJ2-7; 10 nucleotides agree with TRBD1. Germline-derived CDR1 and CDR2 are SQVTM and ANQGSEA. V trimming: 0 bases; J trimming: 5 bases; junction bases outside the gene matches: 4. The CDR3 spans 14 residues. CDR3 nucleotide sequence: TGCAGCGTTGAAGATGTGGGACAGGGGAACGAGCAGTACTTC. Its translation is CSVEDVGQGNEQYF.

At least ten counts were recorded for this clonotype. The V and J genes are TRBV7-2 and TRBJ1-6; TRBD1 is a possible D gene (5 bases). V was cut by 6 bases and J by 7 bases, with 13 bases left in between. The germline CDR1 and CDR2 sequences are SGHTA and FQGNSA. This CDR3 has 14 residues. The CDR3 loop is CASSPPGPNSPLHF. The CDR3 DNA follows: TGTGCCAGCAGTCCGCCGGGACCGAATTCACCCCTCCACTTT.

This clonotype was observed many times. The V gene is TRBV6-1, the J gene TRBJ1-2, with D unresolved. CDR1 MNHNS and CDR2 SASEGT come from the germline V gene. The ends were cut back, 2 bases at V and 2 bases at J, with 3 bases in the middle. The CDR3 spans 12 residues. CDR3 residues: CASSERNYGYTF. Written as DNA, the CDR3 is TGTGCCAGCAGTGAACGGAACTATGGCTACACCTTC.

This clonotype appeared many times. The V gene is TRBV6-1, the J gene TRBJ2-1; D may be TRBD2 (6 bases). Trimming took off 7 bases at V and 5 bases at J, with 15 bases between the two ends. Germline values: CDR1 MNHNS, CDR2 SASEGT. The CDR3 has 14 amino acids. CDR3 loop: CASTIRGSNNEQFF. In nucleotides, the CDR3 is TGTGCCAGCACAATCCGGGGGTCCAACAATGAGCAGTTCTTC.

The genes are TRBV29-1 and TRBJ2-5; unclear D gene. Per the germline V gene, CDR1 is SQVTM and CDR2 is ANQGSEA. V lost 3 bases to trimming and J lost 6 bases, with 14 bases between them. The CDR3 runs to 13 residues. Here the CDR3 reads CSVDQGQVKTQYF. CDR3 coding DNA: TGCAGCGTTGATCAAGGCCAGGTTAAGACCCAGTACTTC.

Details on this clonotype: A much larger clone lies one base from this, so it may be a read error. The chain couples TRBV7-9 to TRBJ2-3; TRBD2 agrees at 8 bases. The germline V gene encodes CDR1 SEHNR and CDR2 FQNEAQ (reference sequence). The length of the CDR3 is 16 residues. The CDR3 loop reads CAGSLFGSGTTDTQYF. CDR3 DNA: TGTGCCGGCAGCTTATTCGGTAGCGGGACCACAGATACGCAGTATTTT.